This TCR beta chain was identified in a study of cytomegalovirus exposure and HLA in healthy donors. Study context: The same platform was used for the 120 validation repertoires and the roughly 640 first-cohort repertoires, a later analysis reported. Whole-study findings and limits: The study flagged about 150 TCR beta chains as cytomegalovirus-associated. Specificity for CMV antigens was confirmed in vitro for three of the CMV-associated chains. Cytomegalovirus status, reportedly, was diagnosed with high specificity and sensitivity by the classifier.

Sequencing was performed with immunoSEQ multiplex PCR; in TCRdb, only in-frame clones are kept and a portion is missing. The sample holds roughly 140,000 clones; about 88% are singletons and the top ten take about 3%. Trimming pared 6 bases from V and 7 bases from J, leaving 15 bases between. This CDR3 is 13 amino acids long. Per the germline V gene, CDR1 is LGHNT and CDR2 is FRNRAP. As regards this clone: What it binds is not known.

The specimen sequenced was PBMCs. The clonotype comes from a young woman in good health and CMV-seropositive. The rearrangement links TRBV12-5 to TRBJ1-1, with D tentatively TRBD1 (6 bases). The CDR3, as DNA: TGTGCTAGTGGCCTATGGGGCAGGGGTGAAGCTTTCTTT. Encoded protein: CASGLWGRGEAFF.